A selection of T cell receptor beta chains follows, all from one sample in a study of T cells after yellow fever vaccination. TCRdb itself ran the 5' RACE reads through MiXCR, one entry per CDR3 protein. There are hundreds of thousands of distinct CDR3 sequences in the sample; around 4% occur only once, and around 22% lies in the top ten. Sequences were derived from PBMCs, sampled on the day of the yellow fever booster vaccination. All receptors derive from a man between 18 and 29 years old who received the YFV17D yellow fever vaccine. The CDR3 runs from the conserved cysteine through the conserved F or W. The D gene is left open where the match is weak. Not every row has a clone size; where given, it reads once, few, many or a size class.

D | length | J | V | size | CDR3 | DNA
TRBD1 | 16 | TRBJ1-2 | TRBV4-3 | few | CASSRLTGQGARGYTF | TGCGCCAGCAGCCGACTGACGGGACAGGGGGCGAGGGGCTACACCTTC
NA | 14 | TRBJ1-3 | TRBV3-1 | NA | CASSSFSTGNTIYF | TGTGCCAGCAGCTCATTTTCAACTGGAAACACCATATATTTT
NA | 15 | TRBJ2-5 | TRBV7-2 | NA | CASSLGTAYQETQYF | TGTGCCAGCAGCTTAGGGACGGCGTACCAAGAGACCCAGTACTTC
NA | 12 | TRBJ2-7 | TRBV5-6 | NA | CASSYFAYEQYF | TGTGCCAGCAGTTACTTTGCCTACGAGCAGTACTTC
NA | 15 | TRBJ2-2 | TRBV6-5 | NA | CASRPGGVGTGELLF | TGTGCCAGCAGACCCGGGGGCGTCGGCACCGGGGAGCTGTTATTT
TRBD1 | 14 | TRBJ2-1 | TRBV20-1 | NA | CSALDRVGHNEQFF | TGCAGTGCTTTAGACAGGGTAGGCCACAATGAGCAGTTCTTC
NA | 17 | TRBJ2-2 | TRBV7-6 | many | CASSSQGGDPYTGELFF | TGTGCCAGCAGCAGCCAGGGGGGGGACCCCTACACCGGGGAGCTGTTTTTT
TRBD2 | 16 | TRBJ2-3 | TRBV9 | many | CASPSGESPSTDTQYF | TGTGCCAGCCCTAGCGGGGAGTCGCCTAGCACAGATACGCAGTATTTT
NA | 13 | TRBJ2-3 | TRBV27 | many | CASSSTRKDTQYF | TGTGCCAGCAGTTCAACCCGAAAAGATACGCAGTATTTT
NA | 15 | TRBJ2-1 | TRBV6-2/TRBV6-3 | few | CASSYATSSYNEQFF | TGTGCCAGCAGTTACGCCACGAGCTCCTACAATGAGCAGTTCTTC
NA | 13 | TRBJ2-1 | TRBV5-1 | many | CATAPTVNNEQFF | TGCGCCACCGCGCCGACAGTGAACAATGAGCAGTTCTTC
TRBD1 | 19 | TRBJ2-1 | TRBV9 | many | CASSPLGQGVKGPHNEQFF | TGTGCCAGCAGCCCACTGGGACAGGGGGTAAAGGGGCCCCACAATGAGCAGTTCTTC
NA | 13 | TRBJ1-1 | TRBV5-4 | many | CASSPQGNTEAFF | TGTGCCAGCAGCCCACAGGGGAACACTGAAGCTTTCTTT
NA | 14 | TRBJ2-6 | TRBV12-3/TRBV12-4 | many | CASTSQSGANVLTF | TGTGCCAGCACCTCGCAATCTGGGGCCAACGTCCTGACTTTC
NA | 14 | TRBJ2-7 | TRBV20-1 | NA | CSARGLGVAYEQYF | TGCAGTGCTAGAGGACTAGGTGTGGCCTACGAGCAGTACTTC
NA | 13 | TRBJ2-3 | TRBV7-6 | many | CASSPDSADTQYF | TGTGCCAGCAGCCCCGACAGCGCAGATACGCAGTATTTT
NA | 15 | TRBJ1-1 | TRBV11-2 | few | CASSQVFQTMNTEAF | TGTGCCAGCAGCCAAGTTTTCCAAACCATGAACACTGAAGCTTTT
TRBD1 | 15 | TRBJ1-1 | TRBV9 | NA | CASSALTGRNTEAFF | TGTGCCAGCAGCGCACTGACAGGGCGAAACACTGAAGCTTTCTTT
TRBD1 | 16 | TRBJ2-1 | TRBV19 | many | CASRSLGGSSYNEQFF | TGTGCCAGTAGATCCCTAGGGGGCTCCTCCTACAATGAGCAGTTCTTC
NA | 12 | TRBJ2-3 | TRBV12-3/TRBV12-4 | many | CASSSFANTQYF | TGTGCCAGCAGTAGCTTTGCAAATACGCAGTATTTT
NA | 16 | TRBJ2-5 | TRBV4-3 | NA | CASSQEGQAERETQYF | TGCGCCAGCAGCCAAGAGGGGCAAGCAGAGAGGGAGACCCAGTACTTC
TRBD2 | 22 | TRBJ2-3 | TRBV12-3/TRBV12-4 | NA | CASRPPGQGLAGLGSSTDTQYF | TGTGCCAGCAGACCCCCGGGACAGGGACTAGCGGGTCTCGGGAGTAGCACAGATACGCAGTATTTT
NA | 13 | TRBJ2-1 | TRBV5-1 | many | CASQDWLLNEQFF | TGCGCCAGCCAGGACTGGCTGCTCAATGAGCAGTTCTTC
NA | 13 | TRBJ1-1 | TRBV6-5 | NA | CASSGPGNTEAFF | TGTGCCAGCAGCGGACCGGGAAACACTGAAGCTTTCTTT
TRBD2 | 17 | TRBJ2-2 | TRBV6-6 | NA | CASSSLLGLARTGELFF | TGTGCCAGCAGTTCCCTACTGGGACTAGCCAGAACCGGGGAGCTGTTTTTT
NA | 15 | TRBJ2-7 | TRBV9 | many | CASSEGSHWADEQYF | TGTGCCAGCAGCGAGGGGTCGCACTGGGCTGACGAGCAGTACTTC
NA | 15 | TRBJ2-1 | TRBV5-1 | many | CASSLGTEIHNEQFF | TGCGCCAGCAGCTTGGGGACCGAAATACACAATGAGCAGTTCTTC
NA | 13 | TRBJ1-5 | TRBV12-3/TRBV12-4 | few | CASSLDGSQPQHF | TGTGCCAGCAGTTTAGACGGCTCTCAGCCCCAGCATTTT